This is a list of T cell receptor beta chains from one sample in a study of blood T cell repertoires in COVID-19. Generated by immunoSEQ multiplex PCR, the TCRdb table keeps only in-frame clones and is missing some. The sample has 350,000 to 450,000 clones; approximately 81% are singletons. Sequencing was done on a sample of peripheral blood. These receptors all stem from a woman between 18 and 29 years old with acute or convalescent COVID-19. Both conserved end residues are part of each CDR3. Each record gives: clone size, D gene, J gene, V gene, CDR3 DNA, CDR3 protein. A D gene is named only where the DNA matches it firmly. Size is omitted from some rows. Given values are once, few, many or a class for expanded clones.

size: NA; D: TRBD1; J: TRBJ1-5; V: TRBV6-5; DNA: TGTGCCAGCAGAGGACAGGGGGCGAGCAATCAGCCCCAGCATTTT; CDR3: CASRGQGASNQPQHF
size: NA; D: NA; J: TRBJ2-5; V: TRBV24-1; DNA: TGTGCCACCAGTGATTCGGGGGAGACCCAGTACTTC; CDR3: CATSDSGETQYF
size: NA; D: TRBD2; J: TRBJ2-5; V: TRBV6-5; DNA: TGTGCCAGCACGCGGGAGGGATGGGAGACCCAGTACTTC; CDR3: CASTREGWETQYF
size: NA; D: NA; J: TRBJ1-2; V: TRBV19; DNA: TGTGCCAGTAGTAATATAGCGGGAGAAGGCTACACCTTC; CDR3: CASSNIAGEGYTF
size: NA; D: NA; J: TRBJ1-3; V: TRBV28; DNA: TGTGCCAGCAGTCCCGGGACTTCTGGAAACACCATATATTTT; CDR3: CASSPGTSGNTIYF
size: NA; D: TRBD1; J: TRBJ1-2; V: TRBV4-1; DNA: TGCGCCAGCAGCCAAGATACGACAGGGGGTTTAAGGGGGGGCTACACCTTC; CDR3: CASSQDTTGGLRGGYTF
size: once; D: TRBD2; J: TRBJ2-5; V: TRBV5-1; DNA: TGCGCCAGCAGCTCCCGAAAGACTAGCGGGCCCGAAGAGACCCAGTACTTC; CDR3: CASSSRKTSGPEETQYF
size: NA; D: NA; J: TRBJ2-1; V: TRBV5-4; DNA: TGTGCCAGCAGCTTGGTTTCTGGGGGGGGCAGGCACAATGAGCAGTTCTTC; CDR3: CASSLVSGGGRHNEQFF
size: NA; D: TRBD2; J: TRBJ2-3; V: TRBV19; DNA: TGTGCCAGTCGGACTAGCGGGAGTGAAGATACGCAGTATTTT; CDR3: CASRTSGSEDTQYF
size: NA; D: NA; J: TRBJ1-6; V: TRBV3-1/TRBV3-2; DNA: TGTGCCAGCAGCCAAGATGGTGGACGGAGGAATTCACCCCTCCACTTT; CDR3: CASSQDGGRRNSPLHF
size: NA; D: NA; J: TRBJ2-5; V: TRBV29-1; DNA: TGCAGCGTTGAGGAGGGTGAATCGGGAGAGACCCAGTACTTC; CDR3: CSVEEGESGETQYF
size: NA; D: NA; J: TRBJ1-1; V: TRBV5-1; DNA: TGCGCCACACACGACACGGGAGGCACTGAAGCTTTCTTT; CDR3: CATHDTGGTEAFF
size: NA; D: NA; J: TRBJ1-4; V: TRBV4-1; DNA: TGCGCCAGCAGCCAAGAATATGGGGCGCTTGGGGAAAAACTGTTTTTT; CDR3: CASSQEYGALGEKLFF
size: NA; D: TRBD1; J: TRBJ2-7; V: TRBV9; DNA: TGTGCCAGCAGCGTCCGGGACAGTAGCTACGAGCAGTACTTC; CDR3: CASSVRDSSYEQYF
size: NA; D: NA; J: TRBJ2-1; V: TRBV6-5; DNA: TGTGCCAGCTGCCGACTCAAGATGTCCTACAATGAGCAGTTCTTC; CDR3: CASCRLKMSYNEQFF
size: few; D: NA; J: TRBJ1-1; V: TRBV5-1; DNA: TGCGCCAGCAGCGCGACATCAGGGTTCGCAGAAGCTTTCTTT; CDR3: CASSATSGFAEAFF
size: NA; D: NA; J: TRBJ1-2; V: TRBV6-5; DNA: TGTGCCAGCAGTTACGAGGGAACCTATGGCTACACCTTC; CDR3: CASSYEGTYGYTF
size: NA; D: NA; J: TRBJ2-7; V: TRBV3-1/TRBV3-2; DNA: TGTGCCAGCAGCCTGGACTGGGGGGCCTACGAGCAGTACTTC; CDR3: CASSLDWGAYEQYF
size: NA; D: NA; J: TRBJ1-6; V: TRBV3-1/TRBV3-2; DNA: TGTGCCAGCAGCCAGTCCGGCGGGGGTTCACCCCTCCACTTT; CDR3: CASSQSGGGSPLHF
size: NA; D: NA; J: TRBJ1-6; V: TRBV7-9; DNA: TGTGCCAGCAGCTTTACAGGGACACCCCTCCACTTT; CDR3: CASSFTGTPLHF
size: NA; D: NA; J: TRBJ1-1; V: TRBV19; DNA: TGTGCCAGTAGTATAGGCAACTTGAACACTGAAGCTTTCTTT; CDR3: CASSIGNLNTEAFF
size: NA; D: NA; J: TRBJ1-3; V: TRBV9; DNA: TGTGCCAGCCAACGCGACTCTGGAAACACCATATATTTT; CDR3: CASQRDSGNTIYF
size: NA; D: TRBD1; J: TRBJ1-6; V: TRBV7-8; DNA: TGTGCCAGCAGCTTTGGACAGGGCGATTCACCCCTCCACTTT; CDR3: CASSFGQGDSPLHF
size: NA; D: TRBD2; J: TRBJ2-1; V: TRBV28; DNA: TGTGCCAGCAAAGCGGGGATCTACAATGAGCAGTTCTTC; CDR3: CASKAGIYNEQFF
size: NA; D: NA; J: TRBJ1-2; V: TRBV6-1; DNA: TGTGCCAGCAGTGAAGAGGAGGGCCGACAAGTGAGTCCTCATGGCTACACCTTC; CDR3: CASSEEEGRQVSPHGYTF
size: NA; D: NA; J: TRBJ1-4; V: TRBV18; DNA: TGTGCCAGCTCACCGGGGGGACGGAATGAAAAACTGTTTTTT; CDR3: CASSPGGRNEKLFF
size: NA; D: TRBD1; J: TRBJ2-7; V: TRBV5-5; DNA: TGTGCCAGCAGCGCGTGGACAGGCTCCTACGAGCAGTACTTC; CDR3: CASSAWTGSYEQYF
size: NA; D: TRBD1; J: TRBJ2-7; V: TRBV24-1; DNA: TGTGCCACCAGTGATAATGGACAGGGGATCCCCGAGCAGTACTTC; CDR3: CATSDNGQGIPEQYF
size: NA; D: NA; J: TRBJ1-2; V: TRBV14; DNA: TGTGCCAGCAGCCAAGATCGCAGGGGTAACTATGGCTACACCTTC; CDR3: CASSQDRRGNYGYTF
size: NA; D: TRBD2; J: TRBJ2-1; V: TRBV7-9; DNA: TGTGCCAGCAGCTTTGGGACTAGCGTGTATAATGAGCAGTTCTTC; CDR3: CASSFGTSVYNEQFF
size: once; D: NA; J: TRBJ1-5; V: TRBV6-1; DNA: TGTGCCAGCAGGGAAGAAACTAATAGCAATCAGCCCCAGCATTTT; CDR3: CASREETNSNQPQHF
size: NA; D: TRBD1; J: TRBJ2-1; V: TRBV7-2; DNA: TGTGCCAGCAGCCCTGGGACAGGACGCTCCAATGAGCAGTTCTTC; CDR3: CASSPGTGRSNEQFF
size: NA; D: NA; J: TRBJ1-1; V: TRBV5-4; DNA: TGTGCCAGCAGCCTCCGGGGAGTGAACACTGAAGCTTTCTTT; CDR3: CASSLRGVNTEAFF
size: NA; D: NA; J: TRBJ1-5; V: TRBV28; DNA: TGTGCCAGCAGTTTATCAGGAATTTGGCAGCCCCAGCATTTT; CDR3: CASSLSGIWQPQHF
size: NA; D: NA; J: TRBJ1-6; V: TRBV28; DNA: TGTGCCAGCAGCTGTACAGGGAGGGCTTATAATTCACCCCTCCACTTT; CDR3: CASSCTGRAYNSPLHF
size: NA; D: TRBD2; J: TRBJ2-2; V: TRBV6-5; DNA: TGTGCCAGCAGTTATACGGCGGGAGGGAGTCAAAGGGAGCTGTTTTTT; CDR3: CASSYTAGGSQRELFF
size: NA; D: TRBD2; J: TRBJ2-7; V: TRBV6-6; DNA: TGTGCCAGCAGACTAGGGACTAGGACGTACGAGCAGTACTTC; CDR3: CASRLGTRTYEQYF
size: NA; D: TRBD1; J: TRBJ2-4; V: TRBV28; DNA: TGTGCCAGCAGTGGGACAGGGAGGAACATTCAGTACTTC; CDR3: CASSGTGRNIQYF
size: NA; D: TRBD1; J: TRBJ2-3; V: TRBV3-1/TRBV3-2; DNA: TGTGCCAGCAGCCAAGAGGGGACAGGGGGCACAGATACGCAGTATTTT; CDR3: CASSQEGTGGTDTQYF
size: NA; D: NA; J: TRBJ1-3; V: TRBV30; DNA: TGTGCCTGGGCGAAGAGCTCTGGAAACACCATATATTTT; CDR3: CAWAKSSGNTIYF
size: NA; D: TRBD1; J: TRBJ1-6; V: TRBV15; DNA: TGTGCCACCAGCAGGGGACAGGGGAATTCACCCCTCCACTTT; CDR3: CATSRGQGNSPLHF
size: once; D: TRBD1; J: TRBJ1-4; V: TRBV15; DNA: TGTGCCACCAGCAGAGGGGGACAGGGGATCGTGGGAAATGAAAAACTGTTTTTT; CDR3: CATSRGGQGIVGNEKLFF
size: NA; D: TRBD2; J: TRBJ2-7; V: TRBV27; DNA: TGTGCCAGCAGTTTATCGGGGCTAGCGGGAGGTTTCTACGAGCAGTACTTC; CDR3: CASSLSGLAGGFYEQYF
size: NA; D: NA; J: TRBJ1-1; V: TRBV7-3; DNA: TGTGCCAGCAGCTTAAATCCAGGGCCATGGGACACTGAAGCTTTCTTT; CDR3: CASSLNPGPWDTEAFF
size: NA; D: NA; J: TRBJ1-1; V: TRBV5-1; DNA: TGCGCCAGCAGACCCCGCTTTGGAGAGATAAACACTGAAGCTTTCTTT; CDR3: CASRPRFGEINTEAFF
size: NA; D: NA; J: TRBJ1-2; V: TRBV19; DNA: TGTGCCAGTAGTATTTGGAGGGTGGGACCCTATGGCTACACCTTC; CDR3: CASSIWRVGPYGYTF
size: NA; D: NA; J: TRBJ1-1; V: TRBV6-5; DNA: TGTGCCAGTCAGACAGCCAACACTGAAGCTTTCTTT; CDR3: CASQTANTEAFF
size: NA; D: TRBD1; J: TRBJ2-2; V: TRBV7-7; DNA: TGTGCCAGCAGCTTAGCGGGACAGACGCTGTTTTTT; CDR3: CASSLAGQTLFF
size: NA; D: TRBD1; J: TRBJ2-3; V: TRBV7-3; DNA: TGTGCCAGCAGCCTGACAGGGGGCACAGATACGCAGTATTTT; CDR3: CASSLTGGTDTQYF
size: NA; D: NA; J: TRBJ2-5; V: TRBV7-3; DNA: TGTGCCAGCAGCTTAATCACTGGGGGGTACCAAGAGACCCAGTACTTC; CDR3: CASSLITGGYQETQYF
size: few; D: NA; J: TRBJ1-6; V: TRBV11-1; DNA: TGTGCCAGCAGCCCAGGGAATTCACCCCTCCACTTT; CDR3: CASSPGNSPLHF
size: NA; D: NA; J: TRBJ2-3; V: TRBV28; DNA: TGTGCCAGCAGGCCCGGACAGACCTTCACAGATACGCAGTATTTT; CDR3: CASRPGQTFTDTQYF